This T cell receptor (beta chain) comes out of a study of T cell repertoires in cytomegalovirus infection. Study in general: Indicated by public TCR beta signatures were CMV infection and matching HLA type.

Regarding the study as a whole: What dominated the ex vivo response were HLA-C-restricted CMV-specific TCR beta clonotypes. Cumulative frequency of public TCR beta families picked out carriers of CMV plus the relevant HLA.

Comment on this clonotype: Antigen: not known.

Germline lookup yields CDR1 SGHDN and CDR2 FVKESK. The CDR3 covers 17 residues. V gave up 0 bases and J gave up 7 bases, with 18 bases separating them. In TCRdb, the reads were re-called with MiXCR into one record per CDR3 protein. The data show under 850,000 distinct CDR3 sequences, with about 40% seen just once and around 2.8% held by the top ten. This sequence originates from a human donor in good health (CMV status not recorded). Some clones in this sample may be carry-over from other donors' samples. The chain has TRBV14 and TRBJ1-4; no reliable D call. The specimen sequenced was PBMCs. This CDR3 is CASSQESLKWVTEKLFF. The CDR3 DNA sequence: TGTGCCAGCAGCCAAGAGAGTTTAAAGTGGGTCACTGAAAAACTGTTTTTT.